Listed below are T cell receptor beta chains from one sample, sequenced in a study of CD8+CD57+ T cells in acquired aplastic anemia. TCRdb re-analysed the reads in MiXCR, keeping a single row per CDR3 protein. The sample has 160,000 or so distinct CDR3 sequences, around 48% seen once; the top ten hold about 2.6%. The sequencing input was sorted CD4+, CD8+, or CD8+CD57+ T cells (not recorded which) from PBMCs. Receptors originate from a human donor with aplastic anemia. Each CDR3 is given with its conserved first and last residue. The D gene is left open where the match is weak. Size is stated for part of the rows, as once, few or many counts, or as a class when the clone is expanded.

cdr3_length: 12; v_call: TRBV11-3; clone_size: NA; d_call: NA; j_call: TRBJ1-5; cdr3_nt: TGTGCCAGCAGCGCGGCCGCTCAGCCCCAGCATTTT; cdr3_aa: CASSAAAQPQHF
cdr3_length: 15; v_call: TRBV10-3; clone_size: NA; d_call: TRBD2; j_call: TRBJ2-2; cdr3_nt: TGTGCCATCAGCGCTAGCGGGCAGAACACCGGGGAGCTGTTTTTT; cdr3_aa: CAISASGQNTGELFF
cdr3_length: 14; v_call: TRBV7-2; clone_size: NA; d_call: NA; j_call: TRBJ1-6; cdr3_nt: TGTGCCAGCCTCAGCACCAAACTTGATTCACCCCTCCACTTT; cdr3_aa: CASLSTKLDSPLHF
cdr3_length: 15; v_call: TRBV10-1; clone_size: NA; d_call: NA; j_call: TRBJ1-6; cdr3_nt: TGCGCCAGCAGTGAGCCGGGACCTTGGGATTCACCCCTCCACTTT; cdr3_aa: CASSEPGPWDSPLHF
cdr3_length: 13; v_call: TRBV20-1; clone_size: NA; d_call: NA; j_call: TRBJ1-5; cdr3_nt: TGCAGTGCTAGCCTAACGCGAGATCAGCCCCAGCATTTT; cdr3_aa: CSASLTRDQPQHF
cdr3_length: 14; v_call: TRBV19; clone_size: NA; d_call: TRBD2; j_call: TRBJ2-2; cdr3_nt: TGTGCCACGGTAGCGGGGGCCAACACCGGGGAGCTGTTTTTT; cdr3_aa: CATVAGANTGELFF
cdr3_length: 16; v_call: TRBV5-6; clone_size: many; d_call: TRBD2; j_call: TRBJ2-3; cdr3_nt: TGTGCCAGCAGCCATACTAGCGGGAGGAGAGTGGATACGCAGTATTTT; cdr3_aa: CASSHTSGRRVDTQYF
cdr3_length: 12; v_call: TRBV2; clone_size: few; d_call: NA; j_call: TRBJ1-3; cdr3_nt: TGTGCCAGCACCCGGACAGAAAACACCATATATTTT; cdr3_aa: CASTRTENTIYF
cdr3_length: 13; v_call: TRBV20-1; clone_size: many; d_call: NA; j_call: TRBJ2-5; cdr3_nt: TGCAGTGCTAGAGTTGCAGGGGAGGAGACCCAGTACTTC; cdr3_aa: CSARVAGEETQYF
cdr3_length: 12; v_call: TRBV19; clone_size: NA; d_call: NA; j_call: TRBJ1-1; cdr3_nt: TGTGCCAGTAGTATGGGGGGGGCGCAAGCTTTCTTT; cdr3_aa: CASSMGGAQAFF
cdr3_length: 12; v_call: TRBV9; clone_size: many; d_call: NA; j_call: TRBJ2-7; cdr3_nt: TGTGCCAGCAGCGTCCAGGTTGTGAAGCAGTACTTC; cdr3_aa: CASSVQVVKQYF
cdr3_length: 18; v_call: TRBV25-1; clone_size: many; d_call: TRBD2; j_call: TRBJ2-1; cdr3_nt: TGTGCCAGCAGTGAAGTGGGAACGACTAGCGGGATAGCAAATGAGCAGTTCTTC; cdr3_aa: CASSEVGTTSGIANEQFF
cdr3_length: 14; v_call: TRBV6-1; clone_size: many; d_call: TRBD2; j_call: TRBJ2-7; cdr3_nt: TGTGCCAGCAGTACGCCGGGACTAGCCTACGAGCAGTACTTC; cdr3_aa: CASSTPGLAYEQYF
cdr3_length: 13; v_call: TRBV24-1; clone_size: once; d_call: NA; j_call: TRBJ2-2; cdr3_nt: TGTGCCACCAGTGATATCCCCCCAAGGGAGCTGTTTTTT; cdr3_aa: CATSDIPPRELFF
cdr3_length: 13; v_call: TRBV6-1; clone_size: many; d_call: TRBD1; j_call: TRBJ1-2; cdr3_nt: TGTGCCAGCAGCCCAACAGGGGAGGGCGGCTACACCTTC; cdr3_aa: CASSPTGEGGYTF
cdr3_length: 15; v_call: TRBV28; clone_size: NA; d_call: NA; j_call: TRBJ1-1; cdr3_nt: TGTGCCAGCAGCCTTCCCGGGACACTTAACACTGAAGCTTTCTTT; cdr3_aa: CASSLPGTLNTEAFF
cdr3_length: 13; v_call: TRBV10-3; clone_size: few; d_call: NA; j_call: TRBJ2-3; cdr3_nt: TGTGCCATCAGTGAGTCGACAGAACATACGCAGTATTTT; cdr3_aa: CAISESTEHTQYF
cdr3_length: 14; v_call: TRBV24-1; clone_size: NA; d_call: TRBD1; j_call: TRBJ1-2; cdr3_nt: TGTGCCACCAGTGGCCAGGGACAGGCCTATGGCTACACCTTC; cdr3_aa: CATSGQGQAYGYTF
cdr3_length: 12; v_call: TRBV19; clone_size: NA; d_call: NA; j_call: TRBJ1-1; cdr3_nt: TGTGCCAGTAGATCGGAGGGAACTGAAGCTTTCTTT; cdr3_aa: CASRSEGTEAFF
cdr3_length: 15; v_call: TRBV15; clone_size: NA; d_call: NA; j_call: TRBJ2-7; cdr3_nt: TGTGCCACCAGCAGAGGTAGGGCTGAGACCTACGAGCAGTACTTC; cdr3_aa: CATSRGRAETYEQYF
cdr3_length: 13; v_call: TRBV27; clone_size: many; d_call: NA; j_call: TRBJ2-3; cdr3_nt: TGTGCCACCAGAATCGAGGGGACAGATACGCAGTATTTT; cdr3_aa: CATRIEGTDTQYF
cdr3_length: 10; v_call: TRBV20-1; clone_size: NA; d_call: NA; j_call: TRBJ2-3; cdr3_nt: TGCAGTGCTAGCCTCGATACGCAGTATTTT; cdr3_aa: CSASLDTQYF
cdr3_length: 15; v_call: TRBV30; clone_size: NA; d_call: TRBD2; j_call: TRBJ2-1; cdr3_nt: TGTGCCTGGAGTCACGGGCGCCTCTCTAGCGGGCAGCAGTTCTTC; cdr3_aa: CAWSHGRLSSGQQFF
cdr3_length: 15; v_call: TRBV7-9; clone_size: many; d_call: NA; j_call: TRBJ1-4; cdr3_nt: TGTGCCAGCAGCTTAGAAGGCAGGTGGAATGAAAAACTGTTTTTT; cdr3_aa: CASSLEGRWNEKLFF
cdr3_length: 16; v_call: TRBV7-2; clone_size: many; d_call: TRBD1; j_call: TRBJ1-1; cdr3_nt: TGTGCCAGCAGCGCATATCCCGGGACAGGGGGCGCTGACGCTTTCTTT; cdr3_aa: CASSAYPGTGGADAFF
cdr3_length: 17; v_call: TRBV7-2; clone_size: many; d_call: TRBD1; j_call: TRBJ2-5; cdr3_nt: TGTGCCAGCAGCCCCTTCCCCCGGACAGGCCTGGGAGAGACCCAGTACTTC; cdr3_aa: CASSPFPRTGLGETQYF
cdr3_length: 17; v_call: TRBV5-6; clone_size: few; d_call: NA; j_call: TRBJ2-4; cdr3_nt: TGTGCCAGCAGCCACGGACCGGGCGATAGTCGGAAAAACATTCAGTACTTC; cdr3_aa: CASSHGPGDSRKNIQYF